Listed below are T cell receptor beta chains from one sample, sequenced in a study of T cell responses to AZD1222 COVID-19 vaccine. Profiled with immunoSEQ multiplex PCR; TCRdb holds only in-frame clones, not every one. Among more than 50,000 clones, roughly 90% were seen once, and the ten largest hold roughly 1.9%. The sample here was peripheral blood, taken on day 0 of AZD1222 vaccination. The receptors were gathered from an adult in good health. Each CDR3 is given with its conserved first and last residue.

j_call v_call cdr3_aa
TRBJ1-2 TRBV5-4 CASSASGTGGPDYGYTF
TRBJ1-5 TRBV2 CASSEPNQPQHF
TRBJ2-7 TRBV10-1 CASRPGQSFYEQYF
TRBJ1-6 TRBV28 CASLQSNSPLHF
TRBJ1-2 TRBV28 CASRRGAFGYTF
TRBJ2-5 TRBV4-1 CASSQGGLAGGVGETQYF
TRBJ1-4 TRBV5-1 CASSPGQRPNEKLFF
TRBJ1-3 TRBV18 CASSPLSDRGNTIYF
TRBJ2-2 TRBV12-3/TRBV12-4 CASSGQATGELFF
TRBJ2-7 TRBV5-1 CASSLGIQGYHEQYF